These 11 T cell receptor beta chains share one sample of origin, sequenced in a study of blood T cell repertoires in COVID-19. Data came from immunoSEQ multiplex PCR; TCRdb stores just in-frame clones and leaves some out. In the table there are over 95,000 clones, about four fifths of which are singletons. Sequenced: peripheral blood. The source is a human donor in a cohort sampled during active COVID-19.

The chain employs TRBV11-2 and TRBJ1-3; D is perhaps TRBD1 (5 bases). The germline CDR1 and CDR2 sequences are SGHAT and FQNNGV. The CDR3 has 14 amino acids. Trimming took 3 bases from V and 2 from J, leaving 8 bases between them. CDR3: CASSFDSPGNTIYF. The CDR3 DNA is TGTGCCAGCAGCTTCGACAGCCCTGGAAACACCATATATTTT.

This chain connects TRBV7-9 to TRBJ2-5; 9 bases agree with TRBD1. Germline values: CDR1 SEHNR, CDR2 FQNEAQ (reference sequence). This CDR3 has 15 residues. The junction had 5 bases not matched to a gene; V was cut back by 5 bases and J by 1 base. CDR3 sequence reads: CASSDPDRGQETQYF. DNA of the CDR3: TGTGCCAGCAGCGACCCGGACAGGGGCCAAGAGACCCAGTACTTC.

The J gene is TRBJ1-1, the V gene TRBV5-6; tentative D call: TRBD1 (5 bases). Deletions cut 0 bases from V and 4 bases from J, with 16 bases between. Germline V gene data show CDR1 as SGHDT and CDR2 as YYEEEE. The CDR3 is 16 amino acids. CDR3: CASSLVAGGGVTEAFF. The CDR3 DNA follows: TGTGCCAGCAGCTTGGTTGCTGGCGGGGGAGTCACTGAAGCTTTCTTT.

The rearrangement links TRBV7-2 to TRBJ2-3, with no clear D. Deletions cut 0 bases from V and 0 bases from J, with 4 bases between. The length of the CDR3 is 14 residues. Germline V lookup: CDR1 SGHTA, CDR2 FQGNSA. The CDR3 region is CASSLARSTDTQYF. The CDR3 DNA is TGTGCCAGCAGCTTAGCGCGTAGCACAGATACGCAGTATTTT.

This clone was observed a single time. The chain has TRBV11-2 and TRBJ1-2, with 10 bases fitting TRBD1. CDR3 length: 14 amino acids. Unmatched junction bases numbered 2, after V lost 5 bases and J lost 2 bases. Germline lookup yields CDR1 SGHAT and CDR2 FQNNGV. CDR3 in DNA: TGTGCCAGCAGCCCGGGACAGGGGAACTATGGCTACACCTTC. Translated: CASSPGQGNYGYTF. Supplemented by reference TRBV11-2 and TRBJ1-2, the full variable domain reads EAGVAQSPRYKIIEKRQSVAFWCNPISGHATLYWYQQILGQGPKLLIQFQNNGVVDDSQLPKDRFSAERLKGVDSTLKIQPAKLEDSAVYLCASSPGQGNYGYTFGSGTRLTVV.

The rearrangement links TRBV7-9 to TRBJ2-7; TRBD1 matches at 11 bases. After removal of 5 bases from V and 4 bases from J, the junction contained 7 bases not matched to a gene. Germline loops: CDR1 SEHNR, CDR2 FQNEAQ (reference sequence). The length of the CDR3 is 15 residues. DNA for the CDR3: TGTGCCAGCAGCCGCCGGGACAGGGGGACATACGAGCAGTACTTC. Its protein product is CASSRRDRGTYEQYF.

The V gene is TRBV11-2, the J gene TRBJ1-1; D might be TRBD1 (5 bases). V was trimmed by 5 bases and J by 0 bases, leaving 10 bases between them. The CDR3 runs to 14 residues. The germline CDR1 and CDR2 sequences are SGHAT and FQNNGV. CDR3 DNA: TGTGCCAGCAGCCCGACAGCCTTGAACACTGAAGCTTTCTTT. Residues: CASSPTALNTEAFF.

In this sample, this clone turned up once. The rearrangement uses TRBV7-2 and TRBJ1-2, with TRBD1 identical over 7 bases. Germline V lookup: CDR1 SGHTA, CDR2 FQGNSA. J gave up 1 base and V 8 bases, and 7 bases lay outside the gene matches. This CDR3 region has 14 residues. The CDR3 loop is CASGRAGGNYGYTF. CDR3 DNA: TGTGCCAGCGGTCGGGCAGGGGGTAACTATGGCTACACCTTC. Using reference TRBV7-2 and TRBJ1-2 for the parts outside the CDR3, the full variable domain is GAGVSQSPSNKVTEKGKDVELRCDPISGHTALYWYRQSLGQGLEFLIYFQGNSAPDKSGLPSDRFSAERTGGSVSTLTIQRTQQEDSAVYLCASGRAGGNYGYTFGSGTRLTVV.

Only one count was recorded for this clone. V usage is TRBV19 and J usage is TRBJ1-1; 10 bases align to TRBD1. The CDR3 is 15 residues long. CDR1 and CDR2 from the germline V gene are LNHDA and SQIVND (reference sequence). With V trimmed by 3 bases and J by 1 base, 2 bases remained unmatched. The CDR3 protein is CASSIRTGGNTEAFF. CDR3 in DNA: TGTGCCAGTAGTATTCGGACAGGGGGGAACACTGAAGCTTTCTTT.

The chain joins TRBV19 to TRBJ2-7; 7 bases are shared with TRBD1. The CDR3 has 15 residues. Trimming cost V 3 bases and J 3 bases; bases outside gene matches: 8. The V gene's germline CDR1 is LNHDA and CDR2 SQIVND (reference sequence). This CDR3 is CASSIQGGRGYEQYF. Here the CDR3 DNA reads TGTGCCAGTAGTATTCAAGGGGGCAGGGGCTACGAGCAGTACTTC.

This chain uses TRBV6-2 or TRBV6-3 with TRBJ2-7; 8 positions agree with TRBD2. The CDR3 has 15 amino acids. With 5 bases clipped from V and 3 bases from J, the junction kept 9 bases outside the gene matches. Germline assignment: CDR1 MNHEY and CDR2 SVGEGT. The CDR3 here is CASSPPWRGDYEQYF. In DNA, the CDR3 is TGTGCCAGCAGTCCCCCCTGGCGGGGGGACTACGAGCAGTACTTC.